Sequencing of this T cell receptor beta chain was carried out in a study of blood T cell repertoires in COVID-19. Study as a whole: Samples came from the United States, Italy and Spain, spanning acute and convalescent COVID-19. T cells, B-cell-depleted T cells, or PBMCs supplied cDNA or gDNA.

Some clones are missing from TCRdb's copy, which holds only in-frame ones; the method was immunoSEQ multiplex PCR. Among about 200,000 clones listed, approximately 84% were seen once. Enrollment of patients from Seattle took place during active infection, with longitudinal follow-up. The CDR3 runs to 16 residues. V was pared by 3 bases and J by 6 bases, with 8 bases of the junction left unmatched. Germline loops: CDR1 LNHDA, CDR2 SQIVND (reference sequence). The receptor was derived from a woman aged 80 or over with COVID-19, enrolled during active disease. The chain joins TRBV19 to TRBJ2-1, with 10 bases matching TRBD1. The sequenced material came from peripheral blood. CDR3 coding DNA: TGTGCCAGTAGTATCCTGGGACAGGGGATCGGCAATGAGCAGTTCTTC. This translates into CASSILGQGIGNEQFF.